This TCR beta chain was found in a study of cytomegalovirus exposure and HLA in healthy donors. The PCR used 60 Vbeta and 13 Jbeta primers. Some clones are missing from TCRdb's copy, which holds only in-frame ones; the method was immunoSEQ multiplex PCR. The sample records about 200,000 clones, almost 80% being singletons. V was trimmed by 4 bases and J by 3 bases, leaving 13 bases between them. The CDR3 totals 15 residues. CDR1 and CDR2 from the germline V gene are MNHEY and SMNVEV (reference sequence). The specimen was PBMCs. The source of this sequence is a man between 18 and 35 years old in good health and CMV-seronegative. The chain joins TRBV27 to TRBJ2-1; D might be TRBD2 (6 bases). The CDR3 sequence is CASSWAGTVYNEQFF. In DNA, the CDR3 is TGTGCCAGCAGTTGGGCCGGGACTGTCTACAATGAGCAGTTCTTC.